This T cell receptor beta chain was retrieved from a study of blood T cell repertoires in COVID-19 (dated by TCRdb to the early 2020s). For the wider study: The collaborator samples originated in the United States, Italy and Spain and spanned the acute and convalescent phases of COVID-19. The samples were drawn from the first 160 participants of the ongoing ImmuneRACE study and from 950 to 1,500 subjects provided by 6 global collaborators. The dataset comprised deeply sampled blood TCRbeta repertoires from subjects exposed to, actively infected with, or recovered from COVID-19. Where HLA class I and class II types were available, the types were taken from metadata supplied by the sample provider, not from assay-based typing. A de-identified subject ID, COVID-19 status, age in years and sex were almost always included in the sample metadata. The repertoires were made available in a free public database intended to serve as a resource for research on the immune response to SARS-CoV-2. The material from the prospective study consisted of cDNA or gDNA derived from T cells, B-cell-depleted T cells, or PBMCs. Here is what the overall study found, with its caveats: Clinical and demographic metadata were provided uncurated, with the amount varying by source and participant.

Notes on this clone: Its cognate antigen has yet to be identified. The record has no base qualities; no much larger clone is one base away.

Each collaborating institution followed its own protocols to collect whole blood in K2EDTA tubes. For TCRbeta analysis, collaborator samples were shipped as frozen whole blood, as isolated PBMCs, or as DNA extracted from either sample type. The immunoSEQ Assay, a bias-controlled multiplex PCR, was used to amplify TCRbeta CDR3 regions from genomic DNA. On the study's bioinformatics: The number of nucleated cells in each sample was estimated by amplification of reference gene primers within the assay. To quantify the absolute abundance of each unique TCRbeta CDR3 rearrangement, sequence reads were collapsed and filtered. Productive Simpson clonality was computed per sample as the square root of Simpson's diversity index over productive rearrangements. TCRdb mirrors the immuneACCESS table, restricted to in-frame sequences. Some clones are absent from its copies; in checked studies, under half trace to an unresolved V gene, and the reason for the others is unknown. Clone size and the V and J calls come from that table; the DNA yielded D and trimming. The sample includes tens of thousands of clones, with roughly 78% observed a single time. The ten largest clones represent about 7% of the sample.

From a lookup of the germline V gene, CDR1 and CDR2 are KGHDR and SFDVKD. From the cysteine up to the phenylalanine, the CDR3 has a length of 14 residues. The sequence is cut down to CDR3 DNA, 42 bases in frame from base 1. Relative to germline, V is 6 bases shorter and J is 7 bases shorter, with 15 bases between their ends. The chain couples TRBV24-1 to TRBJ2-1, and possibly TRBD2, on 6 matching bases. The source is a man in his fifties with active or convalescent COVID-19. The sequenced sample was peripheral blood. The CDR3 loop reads CATSPGGFSNEQFF. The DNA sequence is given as TGTGCCACCAGTCCTGGGGGGTTTTCGAATGAGCAGTTCTTC.